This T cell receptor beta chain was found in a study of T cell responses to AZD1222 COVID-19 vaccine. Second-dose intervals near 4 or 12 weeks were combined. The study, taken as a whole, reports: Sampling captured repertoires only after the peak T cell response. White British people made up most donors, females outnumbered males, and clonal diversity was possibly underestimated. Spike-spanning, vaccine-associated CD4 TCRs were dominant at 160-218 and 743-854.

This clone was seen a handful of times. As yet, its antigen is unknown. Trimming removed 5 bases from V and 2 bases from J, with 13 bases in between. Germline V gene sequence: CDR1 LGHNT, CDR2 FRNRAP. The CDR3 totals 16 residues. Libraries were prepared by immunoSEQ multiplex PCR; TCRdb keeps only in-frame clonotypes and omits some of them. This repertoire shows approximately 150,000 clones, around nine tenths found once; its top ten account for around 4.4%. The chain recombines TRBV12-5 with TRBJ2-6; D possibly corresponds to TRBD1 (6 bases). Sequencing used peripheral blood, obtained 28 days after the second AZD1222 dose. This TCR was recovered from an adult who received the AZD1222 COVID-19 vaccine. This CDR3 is CASGPLGQTGANVLTF. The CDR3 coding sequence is TGTGCTAGTGGTCCCCTAGGACAGACTGGGGCCAACGTCCTGACTTTC.